This T cell receptor beta chain was obtained from a study of regulatory T cells in long-lasting Graves disease. Study results and limitations: Between persistent patients, about 2,700 public clonotypes were shared, exceeding the roughly 1,000 shared between new patients. Accuracy may have been reduced by the small sample size. TCR diversity was lower in persistent Graves' patients (versus newly diagnosed ones).

Both iRepertoire HTBI primers and Arm-PCR of CDR3 regions were used to build the TCR beta libraries. TCRdb redid the calling of the multiplex PCR reads with MiXCR, one entry per CDR3 protein. The sample yields about 310,000 distinct CDR3 sequences, roughly a fifth seen once. With V trimmed by 5 bases and J by 5 bases, 13 bases remained unmatched. Germline V gene sequence: CDR1 SGHAT, CDR2 FQNNGV. The CDR3 spans 16 residues. There are many counts of this clonotype. The antigen remains unidentified. The sample's time point: persistent/refractory GD, antithyroid drugs over 5 years with positive TRAb. After RNA was extracted from PBMCs, the TCR library was made from it. An endocrinology department in Xi'an, China, recruited the patients.

J is TRBJ2-5 and V is TRBV11-2; 8 bases agree with TRBD1. The source is a female donor with Graves disease. The specimen comprised peripheral blood mononuclear cells (PBMCs), sampled when the disease was refractory, from a patient treated with antithyroid drugs. This chain's CDR3 is CASSLGGTGGGETQYF. CDR3 sequence (DNA): TGTGCCAGCAGCCTCGGAGGGACAGGAGGAGGGGAGACCCAGTACTTC.